Shown below are 21 T cell receptor beta chains from a single sample sequenced in a study of beta chain features in type 1 diabetes. The study's findings and limits: Researchers report that Type 1 diabetes patients had moderately but significantly shorter TCRB CDR3s across all four CD4+ subsets.

Their cognate antigens are unknown. Of the isolated RNA, all was reverse transcribed, and so the sequenced material was expressed TCRB transcripts. Profiled with immunoSEQ multiplex PCR; TCRdb holds only in-frame clones, not every one. The repertoire consists of about 68,000 clones, with about 48% occurring once and the leading ten covering 0.65% to 0.85%. The specimen sequenced was central memory CD4+ T cells from blood. The receptors come from a man between 25 and 39 years old with type 1 diabetes.

The rearrangement links TRBV7-2 to TRBJ1-2, with unresolved D. Trimming left V 5 bases short and J 0 bases short, with 13 bases between. There are 15 residues in the CDR3. Germline CDR1 is SGHTA and CDR2 is FQGNSA. The CDR3 DNA reads as TGTGCCAGCAGCCACGGCCCCGGAGCTAACTATGGCTACACCTTC. Its translation: CASSHGPGANYGYTF.

The chain uses TRBV6-6 and TRBJ2-7, with 7 bases matching TRBD1. The V and J ends lost 5 bases and 4 bases, in that order; junction bases with no gene match: 8. CDR1 and CDR2 (germline): MNHNY, SVGAGI (reference sequence). This CDR3 contains 14 residues. The CDR3 reads CASSPRTGVYEQYF. DNA for the CDR3: TGTGCCAGCAGTCCACGGACAGGAGTATACGAGCAGTACTTC.

The chain employs TRBV7-2 and TRBJ2-7; the D gene is possibly TRBD1 (6 bases). V dropped 4 bases and J dropped 0 bases, with 13 bases sitting between them. This CDR3 comprises 15 residues. Germline-derived CDR1 and CDR2 are SGHTA and FQGNSA. Here the CDR3 reads CASSSTGTNSYEQYF. The CDR3 DNA sequence: TGTGCCAGCAGCTCTACCGGGACAAACTCCTACGAGCAGTACTTC.

This chain uses TRBV10-3 with TRBJ2-1; TRBD2 matches at 9 bases. The CDR3 is 16 amino acids. With 5 bases clipped from V and 6 bases from J, the junction kept 11 bases outside the gene matches. Germline CDR1 reads ENHRY; CDR2 reads SYGVKD. CDR3 region: CAISLRSSGEPNEQFF. The CDR3 DNA follows: TGTGCCATCAGTCTCCGTTCTAGCGGGGAGCCCAATGAGCAGTTCTTC.

Only a few counts were recorded for this clone. V is TRBV20-1 and J is TRBJ2-5; no reliable D call. The germline CDR1 and CDR2 sequences are DFQATT and SNEGSKA (reference sequence). V was clipped by 2 bases and J by 2 bases, with 3 bases between them. CDR3 length: 11 amino acids. CDR3 residues: CSARLQETQYF. DNA of the CDR3: TGCAGTGCTAGACTGCAAGAGACCCAGTACTTC.

This clone has a single count. This sample also contains other DNA sequences that code for the same CDR3. The V and J genes are TRBV11-2 and TRBJ2-5, with 9 bases lining up with TRBD1. Trimming cost V 2 bases and J 4 bases; bases outside gene matches: 11. Germline-derived CDR1 and CDR2 are SGHAT and FQNNGV. This CDR3 is 17 amino acids long. CDR3 sequence: CASSLSSSGTGRETQYF. DNA of the CDR3: TGTGCCAGCAGCTTAAGCTCCTCCGGGACAGGGCGAGAGACCCAGTACTTC.

The chain joins TRBV7-6 to TRBJ2-1; 9 bases are a match to TRBD1. V shed 5 bases, J shed 4 bases, and the junction held 6 bases outside the gene matches. CDR3 length equals 15 residues. From germline, CDR1 is SGHVS and CDR2 FNYEAQ. This CDR3 reads CASSQRQGGYNEQFF. CDR3 DNA: TGTGCCAGCAGCCAAAGACAGGGGGGATACAATGAGCAGTTCTTC.

CDR3 sequence: CASSLQGTYEQYF. For the CDR3, the DNA is TGTGCCAGCAGCTTGCAGGGGACCTACGAGCAGTACTTC. The gene calls are TRBV11-2 and TRBJ2-7; a weak D match, TRBD1 (6 bases). The CDR3 totals 13 residues. V shed 3 bases and J shed 2 bases, with 8 bases lying between them. From germline, CDR1 is SGHAT and CDR2 FQNNGV.

This clone was counted between two and nine times. The chain recombines TRBV5-1 with TRBJ1-1; TRBD1 matches 7 bases. There are 16 residues in the CDR3. The V and J ends lost 1 base and 0 bases, in that order; junction bases with no gene match: 6. CDR1 and CDR2 from the germline V gene are SGHRS and YFSETQ. The CDR3 here is CASSLFSGGLNTEAFF. CDR3 nucleotides: TGCGCCAGCAGCTTGTTCTCAGGGGGATTGAACACTGAAGCTTTCTTT.

The chain couples TRBV25-1 to TRBJ2-7, with TRBD1 identical over 8 bases. Germline CDR1 and CDR2: MGHDK and SYGVNS. The CDR3 consists of 14 residues. V gave up 3 bases and J gave up 3 bases; unmatched junction bases: 4. The CDR3 sequence is CASSDDRGFYEQYF. The CDR3, as DNA: TGTGCCAGCAGTGATGACAGGGGCTTCTACGAGCAGTACTTC.

The chain employs TRBV11-3 and TRBJ2-3; unclear D gene. From germline, CDR1 is SGHNT and CDR2 YENEEA. Trimming removed 4 bases from V and 1 base from J, with 6 bases in between. This CDR3 is built from 13 residues. CDR3 protein: CASSSAGTDTQYF. The CDR3 DNA follows: TGTGCCAGCAGCTCCGCGGGCACAGATACGCAGTATTTT.

The DNA of the CDR3 is TGTGCCAGCAGTGAAAGGACTAGCGGAAAAGAGACCCAGTACTTC. Amino acids: CASSERTSGKETQYF. This chain joins TRBV6-1 and TRBJ2-5; 10 bases agree with TRBD2. The V gene's germline CDR1 is MNHNS and CDR2 SASEGT. The CDR3 sequence is 15 residues long. Trimming at V came to 2 bases and at J to 3 bases, leaving 3 bases not matched to a gene.

This chain uses TRBV6-5 with TRBJ2-7; 8 bases agree with TRBD2. Unmatched junction bases numbered 6, after V lost 4 bases and J lost 4 bases. The CDR3 runs 14 residues. The germline gives CDR1 MNHEY, CDR2 SVGAGI. The CDR3 sequence is CASSWTSSQYEQYF. The CDR3 nucleotides are TGTGCCAGCAGTTGGACTAGCTCGCAATACGAGCAGTACTTC.

The chain couples TRBV10-3 to TRBJ1-3, with unresolved D. The CDR3 extends over 14 amino acids. The germline CDR1 and CDR2 sequences are ENHRY and SYGVKD. V lost 5 bases, J lost 8 bases, and 16 bases lay in between. The CDR3 nucleotides read TGTGCCATCAGTCAAGACCCCCGGCGGGACACCATATATTTT. It yields the protein CAISQDPRRDTIYF.

The V call is TRBV10-1, the J call TRBJ2-7; possible D gene TRBD2, 5 bases. Looked up from germline, CDR1 is WNHNN and CDR2 is SYGVQD (reference sequence). This CDR3 comprises 14 residues. V gave up 2 bases and J gave up 5 bases, with 13 bases separating them. The CDR3 sequence is CASSEAGSTHEQYF. In DNA, the CDR3 is TGCGCCAGCAGTGAGGCTGGGAGCACCCACGAGCAGTACTTC.

The V and J genes are TRBV11-2 and TRBJ2-7; possible D gene TRBD1, 5 bases. This CDR3 is built from 14 residues. Germline V CDR1 and CDR2: SGHAT, FQNNGV. V shed 7 bases and J shed 3 bases, with 16 bases lying between them. The CDR3 here is CASTQGGSSYEQYF. CDR3 DNA sequence: TGTGCCAGCACCCAGGGTGGCAGCAGCTACGAGCAGTACTTC.

This clone was counted only a few times. CDR3 DNA: TGTGCCATCAGTGAGGCCACCGGGAGCTCCTACAATGAGCAGTTCTTC. Its translation: CAISEATGSSYNEQFF. The rearrangement joins TRBV10-3 to TRBJ2-1; tentatively, D is TRBD2 (6 bases). The CDR3 is 16 amino acids. Germline CDR1 ENHRY, CDR2 SYGVKD. The ends were cut back, 2 bases at V and 0 bases at J, with 11 bases in the middle.

V is TRBV29-1 and J is TRBJ2-5, with 9 bases aligning to TRBD1. CDR1 is SQVTM, CDR2 ANQGSEA, per germline. This CDR3 region has 13 residues. The V and J ends lost 3 bases and 5 bases, in that order; junction bases with no gene match: 4. DNA of the CDR3: TGCAGCGTTGACACAGGGGGCAAGGAGACCCAGTACTTC. Amino acid sequence: CSVDTGGKETQYF.

The rearrangement uses TRBV30 and TRBJ2-2; TRBD2 agrees at 11 bases. The germline V gene has CDR1 GTSNPN and CDR2 SVGIG (reference sequence). The ends lost 8 bases at V and 1 base at J; junction bases unmatched: 3. The CDR3 extends over 14 amino acids. CDR3 loop: CASGTSGNTGELFF. CDR3 in DNA: TGTGCCAGCGGGACTAGCGGGAACACCGGGGAGCTGTTTTTT. Complete variable domain (other parts from reference TRBV30 and TRBJ2-2): SQTIHQWPATLVQPVGSPLSLECTVEGTSNPNLYWYRQAAGRGLQLLFYSVGIGQISSEVPQNLSASRPQDRQFILSSKKLLLSDSGFYLCASGTSGNTGELFFGEGSRLTVL.

The chain uses TRBV7-8 and TRBJ2-7, with D possibly matching TRBD2 (5 bases). The V and J ends lost 3 bases and 6 bases respectively, with 9 bases between them. This CDR3 region has 12 residues. Germline V gene data show CDR1 as SGHVS and CDR2 as FQNEAQ. In DNA, the CDR3 is TGTGCCAGCAGCTTCTCCGGGATCGAGCAGTACTTC. Amino acid sequence: CASSFSGIEQYF.

The chain joins TRBV7-9 to TRBJ2-5; TRBD2 aligns across 10 bases. CDR1 and CDR2 from the germline V gene are SEHNR and FQNEAQ (reference sequence). J gave up 4 bases and V 7 bases, and 12 bases lay outside the gene matches. This CDR3 contains 16 residues. The CDR3 protein is CASTSDRLAGAETQYF. The CDR3 DNA reads TGTGCCAGCACCTCCGATCGGCTAGCGGGAGCAGAGACCCAGTACTTC.